This is a list of T cell receptor beta chains from one sample in a study of OX40 agonist ivuxolimab in advanced cancers. Repertoires were generated with immunoSEQ multiplex PCR, while TCRdb's copy carries only in-frame clones and drops some. Found here are 56,000 or so clones, under 85% of them singletons; the top ten hold roughly 4.4%. Material: CD4+ or CD8+ T cells sorted from blood, obtained in a trial of the OX40 agonist ivuxolimab. These receptor sequences come from an adult with an advanced solid tumor such as melanoma, head and neck, liver or kidney cancer. Both conserved end residues are part of each CDR3. Fields, in order: J gene, clone size, V gene, CDR3 protein. Size values are once, few and many counts, or a class for expanded clones, and some rows have none.

J gene: TRBJ2-7; clone size: .; V gene: TRBV28; CDR3 protein: CASSPTGTSGTRSYEQYF
J gene: TRBJ1-6; clone size: .; V gene: TRBV10-3; CDR3 protein: CAIGREINSPLHF
J gene: TRBJ2-7; clone size: .; V gene: TRBV28; CDR3 protein: CASSTRGRPPYEQYF
J gene: TRBJ1-5; clone size: medium-sized; V gene: TRBV6-5; CDR3 protein: CASSPGSPNQPQHF
J gene: TRBJ1-1; clone size: .; V gene: TRBV6-6; CDR3 protein: CASSHPWLNTEAFF
J gene: TRBJ2-1; clone size: .; V gene: TRBV27; CDR3 protein: CASRARTGSYNEQFF
J gene: TRBJ2-7; clone size: .; V gene: TRBV5-1; CDR3 protein: CASRSGASSYEQYF
J gene: TRBJ2-5; clone size: .; V gene: TRBV6-6; CDR3 protein: CASIPPGSLRTQYF
J gene: TRBJ1-2; clone size: .; V gene: TRBV1; CDR3 protein: CTSSQELQKDHGYTF
J gene: TRBJ2-4; clone size: .; V gene: TRBV19; CDR3 protein: CASSTQGAKNIQYF
J gene: TRBJ1-4; clone size: .; V gene: TRBV28; CDR3 protein: CASSSAGTPAGKLFF
J gene: .; clone size: .; V gene: TRBV7-8; CDR3 protein: CASSLIGGRYEQYF
J gene: TRBJ2-5; clone size: .; V gene: TRBV2; CDR3 protein: CASSEDLAGGYQETQYF
J gene: TRBJ2-5; clone size: .; V gene: TRBV19; CDR3 protein: CASSIVGRTQYF
J gene: TRBJ2-7; clone size: .; V gene: TRBV11-2; CDR3 protein: CASNSGTDYEQYF
J gene: TRBJ2-1; clone size: .; V gene: TRBV10-2; CDR3 protein: CASSEEGRAYNEQFF
J gene: TRBJ2-1; clone size: few; V gene: TRBV18; CDR3 protein: CASSPPGRLAGDNEQFF
J gene: TRBJ2-1; clone size: .; V gene: TRBV29-1; CDR3 protein: CSVEGQGRDEQFF
J gene: TRBJ1-1; clone size: few; V gene: TRBV29-1; CDR3 protein: CSGIRGKNTEAFF
J gene: TRBJ1-5; clone size: .; V gene: TRBV19; CDR3 protein: CASSITGGNQPQHF
J gene: TRBJ2-7; clone size: .; V gene: TRBV21-1; CDR3 protein: CASSQRKGGQQGTYEQYF
J gene: TRBJ1-6; clone size: few; V gene: TRBV28; CDR3 protein: CASSLPRSNSPLHF
J gene: TRBJ2-5; clone size: .; V gene: TRBV27; CDR3 protein: CASSLRGGGTQYF
J gene: TRBJ1-1; clone size: .; V gene: TRBV6-1; CDR3 protein: CASTFTEAFF
J gene: TRBJ2-3; clone size: .; V gene: TRBV5-4; CDR3 protein: CASINIGTDTQYF
J gene: TRBJ2-3; clone size: .; V gene: TRBV5-6; CDR3 protein: CASSTPSGQGWTDTQYF
J gene: TRBJ2-3; clone size: .; V gene: TRBV9; CDR3 protein: CASSGRLAGGLTDTQYF
J gene: TRBJ1-2; clone size: .; V gene: TRBV30; CDR3 protein: CAWRLPDRGRGGYTF
J gene: TRBJ2-2; clone size: .; V gene: TRBV12-5; CDR3 protein: CASGLAGRGYTGELFF
J gene: TRBJ2-7; clone size: .; V gene: TRBV4-1; CDR3 protein: CASSPDWGSYEQYF
J gene: TRBJ2-4; clone size: .; V gene: TRBV28; CDR3 protein: CASSPPGALAKNIQYF
J gene: TRBJ1-6; clone size: .; V gene: TRBV9; CDR3 protein: CASSVAAPPSSYNSPLHF
J gene: TRBJ2-2; clone size: .; V gene: TRBV9; CDR3 protein: CASSATGAQPLITGELFF
J gene: TRBJ1-4; clone size: .; V gene: TRBV2; CDR3 protein: CASSETGTGSEKLFF
J gene: TRBJ2-3; clone size: .; V gene: TRBV9; CDR3 protein: CASSLGGGTDTQYF
J gene: TRBJ1-4; clone size: .; V gene: TRBV6-4; CDR3 protein: CASRATGEVNEKLFF
J gene: TRBJ2-7; clone size: .; V gene: TRBV19; CDR3 protein: CASSRDRGNSYEQYF
J gene: TRBJ2-7; clone size: .; V gene: TRBV18; CDR3 protein: CASSPGTGMSEGAKSYEQYF
J gene: TRBJ2-1; clone size: .; V gene: TRBV7-3; CDR3 protein: CASSSGLAGIYEQFF
J gene: TRBJ1-5; clone size: .; V gene: TRBV6-6; CDR3 protein: CASSFQGYNQPQHF
J gene: TRBJ2-3; clone size: .; V gene: TRBV7-2; CDR3 protein: CASSLAGGGPDTQYF
J gene: TRBJ2-5; clone size: once; V gene: TRBV5-5; CDR3 protein: CASSLQGRAGQETQYF
J gene: TRBJ2-5; clone size: once; V gene: TRBV7-8; CDR3 protein: CASSKDRGQETQYF
J gene: TRBJ1-2; clone size: once; V gene: TRBV14; CDR3 protein: CASSQQGWRGYTF
J gene: TRBJ1-1; clone size: once; V gene: TRBV20-1; CDR3 protein: CSAKGQGEAFF
J gene: TRBJ1-5; clone size: once; V gene: TRBV9; CDR3 protein: CASSAGQGIGQPQHF
J gene: TRBJ2-5; clone size: .; V gene: TRBV4-1; CDR3 protein: CASSQWQRETQYF
J gene: TRBJ2-1; clone size: .; V gene: TRBV5-4; CDR3 protein: CASSLGTSGAYNEQFF